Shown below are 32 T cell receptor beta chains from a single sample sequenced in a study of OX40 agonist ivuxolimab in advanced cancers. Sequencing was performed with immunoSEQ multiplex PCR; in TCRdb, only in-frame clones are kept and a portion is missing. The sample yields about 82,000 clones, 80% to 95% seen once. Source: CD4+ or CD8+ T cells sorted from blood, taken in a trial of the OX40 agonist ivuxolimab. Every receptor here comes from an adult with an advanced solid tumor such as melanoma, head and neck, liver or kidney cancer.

CDR3 sequence reads: CASSIGWSSYEQYF. CDR3 nucleotide sequence: TGTGCCAGTAGTATAGGGTGGAGCTCCTACGAGCAGTACTTC. This chain connects TRBV19 to TRBJ2-7; D is ambiguous. This CDR3 contains 14 residues. Trimming took off 1 base at V and 0 bases at J, with 7 bases between the two ends. Germline-derived CDR1 and CDR2 are LNHDA and SQIVND (reference sequence).

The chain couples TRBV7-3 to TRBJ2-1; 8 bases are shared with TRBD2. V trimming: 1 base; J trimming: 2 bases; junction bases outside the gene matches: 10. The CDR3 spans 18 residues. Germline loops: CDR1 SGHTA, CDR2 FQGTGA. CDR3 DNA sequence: TGTGCCAGCAGCTTAAACCCAGAAGCGGGGGAGCCCTACAATGAGCAGTTCTTC. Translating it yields CASSLNPEAGEPYNEQFF.

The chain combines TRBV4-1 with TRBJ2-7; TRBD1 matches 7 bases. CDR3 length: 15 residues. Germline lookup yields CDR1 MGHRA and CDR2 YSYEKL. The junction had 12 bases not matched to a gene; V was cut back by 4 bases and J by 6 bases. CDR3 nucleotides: TGCGCCAGCAGCCCCCGGACAGGAACCTTGATCGAGCAGTACTTC. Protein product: CASSPRTGTLIEQYF.

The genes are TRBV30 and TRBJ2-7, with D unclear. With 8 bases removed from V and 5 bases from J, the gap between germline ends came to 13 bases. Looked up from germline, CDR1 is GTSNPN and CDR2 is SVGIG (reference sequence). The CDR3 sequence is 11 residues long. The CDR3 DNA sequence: TGTGCCGCTCAAGGAAACAACGAGCAGTACTTC. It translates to CAAQGNNEQYF.

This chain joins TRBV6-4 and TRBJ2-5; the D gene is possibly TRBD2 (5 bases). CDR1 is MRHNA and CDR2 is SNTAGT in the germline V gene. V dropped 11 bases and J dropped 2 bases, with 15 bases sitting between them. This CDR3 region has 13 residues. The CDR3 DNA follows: TGTGCCCGCCCGAGGGTCCCGCAAGAGACCCAGTACTTC. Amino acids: CARPRVPQETQYF.

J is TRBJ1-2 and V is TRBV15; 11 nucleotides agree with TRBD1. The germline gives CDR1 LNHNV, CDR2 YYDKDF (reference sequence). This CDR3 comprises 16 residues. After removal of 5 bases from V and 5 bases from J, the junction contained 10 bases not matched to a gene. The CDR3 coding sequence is TGTGCCACCAGCGAGGACAGGGGGCAGTTCCGGTATGGCTACACCTTC. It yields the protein CATSEDRGQFRYGYTF.

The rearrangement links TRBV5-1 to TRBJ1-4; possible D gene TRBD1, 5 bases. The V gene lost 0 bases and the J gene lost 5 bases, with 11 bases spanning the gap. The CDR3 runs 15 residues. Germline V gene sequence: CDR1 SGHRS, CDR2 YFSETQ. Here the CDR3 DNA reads TGCGCCAGCAGCTTGGGTCACGGGGGAAATGAAAAACTGTTTTTT. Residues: CASSLGHGGNEKLFF. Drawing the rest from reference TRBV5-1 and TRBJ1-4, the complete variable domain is KAGVTQTPRYLIKTRGQQVTLSCSPISGHRSVSWYQQTPGQGLQFLFEYFSETQRNKGNFPGRFSGRQFSNSRSEMNVSTLELGDSALYLCASSLGHGGNEKLFFGSGTQLSVL.

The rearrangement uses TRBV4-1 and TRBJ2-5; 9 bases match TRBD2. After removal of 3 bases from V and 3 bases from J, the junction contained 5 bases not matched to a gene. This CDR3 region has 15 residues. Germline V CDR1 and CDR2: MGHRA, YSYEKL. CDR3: CASSQAGLAKETQYF. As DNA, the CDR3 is TGCGCCAGCAGCCAGGCGGGACTAGCTAAAGAGACCCAGTACTTC.

The CDR3 sequence is CASSPSAGLLDNEQFF. The CDR3 DNA is TGTGCCAGTAGCCCCTCTGCGGGGCTTTTGGACAATGAGCAGTTCTTC. The chain is built from TRBV19 and TRBJ2-1; tentatively, D is TRBD2 (6 bases). Per the germline V gene, CDR1 is LNHDA and CDR2 is SQIVND (reference sequence). Trimming took off 6 bases at V and 5 bases at J, with 20 bases between the two ends. The CDR3 length is 16 residues.

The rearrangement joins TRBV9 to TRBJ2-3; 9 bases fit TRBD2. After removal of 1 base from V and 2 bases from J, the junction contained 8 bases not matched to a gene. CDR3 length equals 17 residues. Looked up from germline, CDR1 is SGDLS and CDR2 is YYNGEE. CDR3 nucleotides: TGTGCCAGCAGCGTACCAGGGCGGGGGGGTAACACAGATACGCAGTATTTT. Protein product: CASSVPGRGGNTDTQYF.

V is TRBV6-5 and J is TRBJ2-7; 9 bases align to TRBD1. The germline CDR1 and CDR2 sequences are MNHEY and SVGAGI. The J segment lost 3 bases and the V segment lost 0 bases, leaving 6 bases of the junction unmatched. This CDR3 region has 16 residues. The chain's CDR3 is CASSYSRDRGFYEQYF. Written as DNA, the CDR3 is TGTGCCAGCAGTTACTCCCGAGACAGGGGGTTCTACGAGCAGTACTTC.

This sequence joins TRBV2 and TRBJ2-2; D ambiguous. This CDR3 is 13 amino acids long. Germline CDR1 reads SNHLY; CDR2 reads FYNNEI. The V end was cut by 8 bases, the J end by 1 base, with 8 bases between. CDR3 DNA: TGTGCCAGCGTTCCTCTGAACACCGGGGAGCTGTTTTTT. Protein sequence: CASVPLNTGELFF.

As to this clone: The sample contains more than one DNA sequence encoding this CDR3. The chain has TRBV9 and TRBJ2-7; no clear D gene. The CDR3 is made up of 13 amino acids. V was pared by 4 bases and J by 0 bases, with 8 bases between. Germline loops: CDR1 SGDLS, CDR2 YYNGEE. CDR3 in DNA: TGTGCCAGCAGCCCACCATCCTCCTACGAGCAGTACTTC. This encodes CASSPPSSYEQYF.

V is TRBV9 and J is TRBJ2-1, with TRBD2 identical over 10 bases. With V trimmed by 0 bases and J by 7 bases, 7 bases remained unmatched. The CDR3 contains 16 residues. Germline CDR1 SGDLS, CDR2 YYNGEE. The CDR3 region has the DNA TGTGCCAGCAGCGTAGCCAGCGGGGGGGCCATGAATGAGCAGTTCTTC. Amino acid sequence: CASSVASGGAMNEQFF.

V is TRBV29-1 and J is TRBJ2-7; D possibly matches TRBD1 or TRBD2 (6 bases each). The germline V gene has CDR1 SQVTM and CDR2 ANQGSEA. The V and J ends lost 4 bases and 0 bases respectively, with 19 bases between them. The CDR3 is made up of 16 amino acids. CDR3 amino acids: CSVAGGTGIYSYEQYF. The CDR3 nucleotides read TGCAGCGTTGCCGGGGGAACAGGGATTTACTCCTACGAGCAGTACTTC.

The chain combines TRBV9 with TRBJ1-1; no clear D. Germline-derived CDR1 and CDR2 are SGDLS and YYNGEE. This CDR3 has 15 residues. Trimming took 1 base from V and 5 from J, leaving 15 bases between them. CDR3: CASSVSGRVGTEAFF. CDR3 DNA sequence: TGTGCCAGCAGCGTAAGTGGCCGGGTGGGGACTGAAGCTTTCTTT.

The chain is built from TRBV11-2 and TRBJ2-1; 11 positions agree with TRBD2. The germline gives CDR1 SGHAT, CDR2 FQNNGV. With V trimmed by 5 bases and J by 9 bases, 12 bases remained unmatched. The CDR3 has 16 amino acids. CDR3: CASSHPGIAGGGEQFF. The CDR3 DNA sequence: TGTGCCAGCAGCCACCCCGGGATAGCGGGGGGGGGTGAGCAGTTCTTC.

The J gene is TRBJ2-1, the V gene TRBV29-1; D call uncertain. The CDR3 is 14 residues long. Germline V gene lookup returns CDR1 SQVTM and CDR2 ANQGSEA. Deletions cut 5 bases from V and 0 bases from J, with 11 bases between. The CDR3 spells CSVLVESSYNEQFF. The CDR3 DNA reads TGCAGCGTTCTGGTGGAGAGCTCCTACAATGAGCAGTTCTTC.

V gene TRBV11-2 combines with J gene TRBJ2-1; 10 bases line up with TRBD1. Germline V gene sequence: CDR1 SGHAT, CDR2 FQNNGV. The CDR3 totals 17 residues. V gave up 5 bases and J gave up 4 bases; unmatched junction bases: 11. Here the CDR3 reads CASSPGLGQGEYNEQFF. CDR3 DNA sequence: TGTGCCAGCAGCCCAGGTCTAGGACAGGGGGAATACAATGAGCAGTTCTTC.

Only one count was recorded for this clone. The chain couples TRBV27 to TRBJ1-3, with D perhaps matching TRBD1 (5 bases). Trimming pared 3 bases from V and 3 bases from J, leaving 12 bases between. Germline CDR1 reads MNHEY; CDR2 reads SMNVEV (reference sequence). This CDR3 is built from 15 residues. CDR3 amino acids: CASSFTGDVGNTIYF. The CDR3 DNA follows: TGTGCCAGCAGTTTTACGGGGGACGTTGGAAACACCATATATTTT.

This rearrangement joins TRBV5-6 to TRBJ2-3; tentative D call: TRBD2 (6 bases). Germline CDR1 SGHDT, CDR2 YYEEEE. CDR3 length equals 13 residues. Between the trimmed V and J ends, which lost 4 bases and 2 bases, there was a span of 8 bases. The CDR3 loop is CASSEDYTDTQYF. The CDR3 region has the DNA TGTGCCAGCAGCGAGGACTACACAGATACGCAGTATTTT.

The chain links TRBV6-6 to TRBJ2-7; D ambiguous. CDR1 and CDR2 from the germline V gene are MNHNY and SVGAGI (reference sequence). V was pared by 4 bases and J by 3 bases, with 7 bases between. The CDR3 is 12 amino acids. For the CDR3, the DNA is TGTGCCAGCAGTTTAGGGAACTACGAGCAGTACTTC. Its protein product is CASSLGNYEQYF.

Here the CDR3 reads CASSPAGQETQYF. In nucleotides, the CDR3 is TGTGCCAGCAGCCCTGCGGGCCAAGAGACCCAGTACTTC. The chain couples TRBV5-4 to TRBJ2-5, with D maybe TRBD2 (5 bases). With 4 bases removed from V and 1 base from J, the gap between germline ends came to 8 bases. The CDR3 extends over 13 amino acids. The germline V gene encodes CDR1 SGHNT and CDR2 YYREEE (reference sequence).

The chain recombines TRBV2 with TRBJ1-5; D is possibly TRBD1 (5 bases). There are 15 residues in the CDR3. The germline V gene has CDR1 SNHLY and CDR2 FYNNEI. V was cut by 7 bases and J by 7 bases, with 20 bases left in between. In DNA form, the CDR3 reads TGTGCCAGCACCTTCTTAGTGGGGCAAGGGCAGCCCCAGCATTTT. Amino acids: CASTFLVGQGQPQHF. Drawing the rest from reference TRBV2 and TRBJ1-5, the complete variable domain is EPEVTQTPSHQVTQMGQEVILRCVPISNHLYFYWYRQILGQKVEFLVSFYNNEISEKSEIFDDQFSVERPDGSNFTLKIRSTKLEDSAMYFCASTFLVGQGQPQHFGDGTRLSIL.

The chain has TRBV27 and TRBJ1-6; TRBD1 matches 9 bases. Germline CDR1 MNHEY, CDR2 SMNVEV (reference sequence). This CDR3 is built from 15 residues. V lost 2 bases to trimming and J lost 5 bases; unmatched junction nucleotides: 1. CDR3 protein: CASSLGTGHNSPLHF. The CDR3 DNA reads TGTGCCAGCAGTTTAGGGACAGGGCATAATTCACCCCTCCACTTT.

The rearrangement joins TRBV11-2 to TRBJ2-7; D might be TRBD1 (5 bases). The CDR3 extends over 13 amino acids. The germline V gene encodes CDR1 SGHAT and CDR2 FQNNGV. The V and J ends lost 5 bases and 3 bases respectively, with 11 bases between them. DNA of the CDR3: TGTGCCAGCAGCCCGACAGCTATCTACGAGCAGTACTTC. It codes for CASSPTAIYEQYF.

This chain's CDR3 is CASSLIPQGRGVADTQYF. The CDR3 DNA follows: TGTGCCAGCAGCTTAATCCCGCAGGGGCGAGGTGTGGCAGATACGCAGTATTTT. The V gene is TRBV11-2, the J gene TRBJ2-3; weak D call: TRBD1 (6 bases). From germline, CDR1 is SGHAT and CDR2 FQNNGV. There are 18 residues in the CDR3. Trimming shortened V by 2 bases and J by 4 bases, and 22 bases separated the two germline ends.

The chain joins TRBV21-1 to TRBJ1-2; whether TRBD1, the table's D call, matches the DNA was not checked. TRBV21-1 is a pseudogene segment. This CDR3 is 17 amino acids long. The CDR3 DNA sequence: TGTGCCAGCACCCTTTGGTCAGGGGGCCAAAGCCCCGTCGGCTACACCTTC. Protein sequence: CASTLWSGGQSPVGYTF.

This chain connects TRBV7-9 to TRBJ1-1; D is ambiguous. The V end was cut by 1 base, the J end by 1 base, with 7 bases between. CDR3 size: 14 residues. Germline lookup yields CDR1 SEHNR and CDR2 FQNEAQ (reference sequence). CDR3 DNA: TGTGCCAGCAGCTTAGTACAGAGGAACACTGAAGCTTTCTTT. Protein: CASSLVQRNTEAFF.

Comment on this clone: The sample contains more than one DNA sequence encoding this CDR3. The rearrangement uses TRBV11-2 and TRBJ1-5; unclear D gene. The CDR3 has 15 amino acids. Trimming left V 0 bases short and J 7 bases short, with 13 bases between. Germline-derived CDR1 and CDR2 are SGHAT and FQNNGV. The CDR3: CASSLDRAGYQPQHF. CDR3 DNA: TGTGCCAGCAGCTTAGATAGGGCAGGATACCAGCCCCAGCATTTT. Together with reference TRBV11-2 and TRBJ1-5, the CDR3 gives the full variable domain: EAGVAQSPRYKIIEKRQSVAFWCNPISGHATLYWYQQILGQGPKLLIQFQNNGVVDDSQLPKDRFSAERLKGVDSTLKIQPAKLEDSAVYLCASSLDRAGYQPQHFGDGTRLSIL.

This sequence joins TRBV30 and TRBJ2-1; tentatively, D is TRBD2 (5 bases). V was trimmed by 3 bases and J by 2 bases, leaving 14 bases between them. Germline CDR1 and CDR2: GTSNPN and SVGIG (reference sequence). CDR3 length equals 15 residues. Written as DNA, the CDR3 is TGTGCCTGGAGCTTAGTTACCGGGGCCTACAATGAGCAGTTCTTC. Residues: CAWSLVTGAYNEQFF.

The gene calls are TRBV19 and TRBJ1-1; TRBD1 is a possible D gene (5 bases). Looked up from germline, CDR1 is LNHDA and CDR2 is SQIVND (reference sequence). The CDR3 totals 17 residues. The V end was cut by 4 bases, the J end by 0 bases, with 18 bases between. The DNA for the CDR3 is TGTGCCAGTAGTACCCCCCTAAACGGGGCGTTGAACACTGAAGCTTTCTTT. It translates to CASSTPLNGALNTEAFF.